The rows below give T cell receptor beta chains drawn from one sample of a study of shared clonotypes between healthy human individuals. Sequencing was performed with immunoSEQ multiplex PCR; in TCRdb, only in-frame clones are kept and a portion is missing. The sample shows about 1 million clones, 75% to 85% of them seen only once. The sequenced material came from memory CD4+ T cells from PBMCs. Every receptor here comes from a man in his late teens or twenties in good health. Some clones in this sample may be carry-over from other donors' samples. CDR3s include the opening cysteine and the closing phenylalanine or tryptophan. The D gene is left open where the match is weak. The size of a clone is reported for some rows only, either as once, few or many, or as a class for expanded clones.

TRBD2,-,TRBJ2-3,TRBV28,TGTGCCAGCAGTTTATTGTGGACTAGCGGTGAAGATACGCAGTATTTT,CASSLLWTSGEDTQYF
-,-,TRBJ1-4,TRBV5-1,TGCGCCAGCAGCCTCGAGGGGCAGGCCTCACGGGAAAAACTGTTTTTT,CASSLEGQASREKLFF
-,-,TRBJ2-1,TRBV7-9,TGTGCCAGCAGCCCTAGTGGGGGGCCGCTAAATGAGCAGTTCTTC,CASSPSGGPLNEQFF
-,-,TRBJ2-5,TRBV18,TGTGCCAGCTCACCGGTGGCAGGTGAAGAGACCCAGTACTTC,CASSPVAGEETQYF
-,-,TRBJ1-6,TRBV2,TGTGCCAGCAGCGGGGACTATAATTCACCCCTCCACTTT,CASSGDYNSPLHF
-,-,TRBJ1-1,TRBV19,TGTGCCAGTAGGACCACAGGTTTGGAGGCCCCTGAAGCTTTCTTT,CASRTTGLEAPEAFF
-,-,TRBJ1-6,TRBV6-1,TGTGCCAGCAGTGTTGAGGGGATAGATATGGGTTCACCCCTCCACTTT,CASSVEGIDMGSPLHF
TRBD1,-,TRBJ1-2,TRBV7-9,TGTGCCAGCAGTCCCACAGGGGGCTATGGCTACACCTTC,CASSPTGGYGYTF
-,-,TRBJ2-1,TRBV5-6,TGTGCCAGCAGCTTAGGTTCTATGAGGGCCTGGGGGAATGAGCAGTTCTTC,CASSLGSMRAWGNEQFF
-,-,TRBJ1-1,TRBV4-1,TGCGCCAGCAGCCAGCTCAGGGGTAGCACTGAAGCTTTCTTT,CASSQLRGSTEAFF
-,-,TRBJ2-3,TRBV7-2,TGTGCCAGCAGCTTAGCGTGGGCGGGTGTAGATACGCAGTATTTT,CASSLAWAGVDTQYF
-,-,TRBJ1-1,TRBV7-3,TGTGCCAGCAGCTTGGACAGCCACACTGAAGCTTTCTTT,CASSLDSHTEAFF
TRBD2,-,TRBJ2-1,TRBV4-2,TGTGCCAGCAGCCAAGCATCTAGGACTAGCGGTTACAATGAGCAGTTCTTC,CASSQASRTSGYNEQFF
-,-,TRBJ2-7,TRBV19,TGTGCCAGTAGTATTCTCAGGGGGGAAGAGCAGTACTTC,CASSILRGEEQYF
-,-,TRBJ2-1,TRBV18,TGTGCCAGCTCACCACCGCAAGGGGGTATCTACAATGAGCAGTTCTTC,CASSPPQGGIYNEQFF
-,-,TRBJ1-5,TRBV7-2,TGTGCCAGCAGCTTGGACAGTAGCAATCAGCCCCAGCATTTT,CASSLDSSNQPQHF
-,few,TRBJ1-5,TRBV7-2,TGTGCCAGCAGCTTATTCGGGGTCATCCAGCCCCAGCATTTT,CASSLFGVIQPQHF
TRBD1,few,TRBJ1-2,TRBV5-1,TGCGCCAGCAGCTCGGGACAGGGTCGCTATGGCTACACCTTC,CASSSGQGRYGYTF
TRBD1,-,TRBJ1-1,TRBV18,TGTGCCAGCTCACCTAGGACAGGGACGGACACTGAAGCTTTCTTT,CASSPRTGTDTEAFF
TRBD1,-,TRBJ1-6,TRBV5-1,TGCGCCAGCAGGCCGGGACAGCCAAATTCACCCCTCCACTTT,CASRPGQPNSPLHF
-,once,TRBJ1-2,TRBV7-2,TGCGCCAGCAGCCAATACGCCGCCCGGGGCTATGGCTACACCTTC,CASSQYAARGYGYTF
-,-,TRBJ1-1,TRBV30,TGTGCCGGGGTATCGGGTCGGTGGACTGAAGCTTTCTTT,CAGVSGRWTEAFF
-,-,TRBJ2-6,TRBV5-1,TGCGCCAGCAGCCATCCAGGCTCTGGGGCCAACGTCCTGACTTTC,CASSHPGSGANVLTF
TRBD1,-,TRBJ1-5,TRBV18,TGTGCCAGCCGCGGGACAGCCAACGAGCCCCAGCATTTT,CASRGTANEPQHF
-,-,TRBJ2-5,TRBV7-9,TGTGCCAGCAGCCTCGTGGAAGAGACCCAGTACTTC,CASSLVEETQYF
-,few,TRBJ2-2,TRBV5-1,TGCGCCAGCAGCTTACCAAGAGACACCGGGGAGCTGTTTTTT,CASSLPRDTGELFF
-,-,TRBJ1-1,TRBV5-1,TGCGCCAGCAGCATGACTGAGGGGACTGAAGCTTTCTTT,CASSMTEGTEAFF
-,-,TRBJ1-2,TRBV5-4,TGTGCCAGCAGCTTGTGGCAGGCGGATGGCTACACCTTC,CASSLWQADGYTF
TRBD1,few,TRBJ1-4,TRBV30,TGTGCCACCATGACAGGGGAAAAACTGTTTTTT,CATMTGEKLFF
-,-,TRBJ2-1,TRBV28,TGTGCCAGCAGATACGCTAGCAGCCAATACAATGAGCAGTTCTTC,CASRYASSQYNEQFF
-,many,TRBJ1-1,TRBV30,TGTGCCTGGTCCCAAGGGGGGGTTGAAGCTTTCTTT,CAWSQGGVEAFF
TRBD1,-,TRBJ2-3,TRBV29-1,TGCAGCGTTGAAGAGTGGACAGGTGGGGATACGCAGTATTTT,CSVEEWTGGDTQYF
-,-,TRBJ1-1,TRBV11-3,TGTGCCAGCAGCCCCGGGGGACACAAAAACACTGAAGCTTTCTTT,CASSPGGHKNTEAFF
-,-,TRBJ2-2,TRBV7-7,TGTGCCAGCAGCTTAGACGGGGTAGGGGAGCTGTTTTTT,CASSLDGVGELFF
-,-,TRBJ2-3,TRBV7-9,TGTGCCAGCAGCTTAGTCCACAGGGCAGATACGCAGTATTTT,CASSLVHRADTQYF
TRBD1,-,TRBJ2-1,TRBV6-1,TGTGCCAGCAAGCTCGGACAGGGTAATCCGGAGTTCTTC,CASKLGQGNPEFF
TRBD2,-,TRBJ2-1,TRBV29-1,TGCAGCGTTGCTCTAGCGGGAGCCAGCTCCTACAATGAGCAGTTCTTC,CSVALAGASSYNEQFF